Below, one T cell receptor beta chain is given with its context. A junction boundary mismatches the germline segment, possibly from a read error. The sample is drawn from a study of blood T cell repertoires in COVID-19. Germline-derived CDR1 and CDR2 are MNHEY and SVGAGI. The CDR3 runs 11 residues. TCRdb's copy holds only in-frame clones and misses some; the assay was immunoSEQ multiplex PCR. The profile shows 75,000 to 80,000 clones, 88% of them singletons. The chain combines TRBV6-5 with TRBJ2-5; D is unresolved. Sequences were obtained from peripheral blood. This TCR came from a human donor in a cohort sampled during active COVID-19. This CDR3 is CASSYQETQYF. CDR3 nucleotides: TGTGCCAGCAGTTACCAGGAGACCCAGTACTTC.